This is a list of T cell receptor beta chains from one sample in a study of T cell changes during pregnancy in multiple sclerosis. TCRdb's copy holds only in-frame clones and misses some; the assay was immunoSEQ multiplex PCR. The data show some 81,000 clones, about 88% seen once. Sequencing used peripheral blood, obtained before pregnancy. The receptor set was obtained from a female donor with multiple sclerosis, enrolled in a pregnancy study. The CDR3 runs from the conserved cysteine through the conserved F or W. The order of the fields is CDR3 DNA, CDR3 protein, V gene, D gene, clone size, CDR3 length, J gene. A D gene is named only where the DNA matches it firmly. Part of the rows lack a size; the others show once, few, many or a class for expanded clones.

DNA: TGTGCCAGCAGCTGCGGAGACAGGGGGCGTCTATATGGCTACACCTTC; CDR3: CASSCGDRGRLYGYTF; V: TRBV11-3; D: TRBD1; size: -; length: 16; J: TRBJ1-2
DNA: TGTGCCAGCAGGGTCATCGGCGGCAACTCTGGAAACACCATATATTTT; CDR3: CASRVIGGNSGNTIYF; V: TRBV7-4; D: -; size: -; length: 16; J: TRBJ1-3
DNA: TGTGCCAGCAGCCCAGCGGGGGCGATACAGACCCAGTACTTC; CDR3: CASSPAGAIQTQYF; V: TRBV11-3; D: TRBD2; size: -; length: 14; J: TRBJ2-5
DNA: TGTGCCAGCAGCCCCTCTCCTACCCGCCAAGAGACCCAGTACTTC; CDR3: CASSPSPTRQETQYF; V: TRBV2; D: -; size: -; length: 15; J: TRBJ2-5
DNA: TGTGCCAGCTCCCTTGCTGGGAGTTTCACTGAAGCTTTCTTT; CDR3: CASSLAGSFTEAFF; V: TRBV18; D: -; size: -; length: 14; J: TRBJ1-1
DNA: TGTGCCAGCAGTTACTCTCGGGGGGAGCTGTTTTTT; CDR3: CASSYSRGELFF; V: TRBV6-6; D: -; size: -; length: 12; J: TRBJ2-2
DNA: TGTGCCAGCAGTCCACAGGGGGCCGGAAACACCATATATTTT; CDR3: CASSPQGAGNTIYF; V: TRBV28; D: TRBD1; size: -; length: 14; J: TRBJ1-3
DNA: TGCGCCAGCAGCCAAGATCTGGAACTGGGCAGAGGAAACACCATATATTTT; CDR3: CASSQDLELGRGNTIYF; V: TRBV4-1; D: -; size: -; length: 17; J: TRBJ1-3
DNA: TGTGCCATCAGTGGGACAGGGGGGTGGAACACTGAAGCTTTCTTT; CDR3: CAISGTGGWNTEAFF; V: TRBV10-3; D: TRBD1; size: -; length: 15; J: TRBJ1-1
DNA: TGTGCCAGCAGCATTAGCGGGGCGGGGGAGACCCAGTACTTC; CDR3: CASSISGAGETQYF; V: TRBV7-3; D: TRBD2; size: -; length: 14; J: TRBJ2-5
DNA: TGTGCCAGCAGCCAAGATGACGGCGGGGGGGCCGGTGAGCAGTTCTTC; CDR3: CASSQDDGGGAGEQFF; V: TRBV4-2; D: TRBD2; size: -; length: 16; J: TRBJ2-1
DNA: TGTGCCAGCAGTCGGTTGGCAGGGGGTAATTCACCCCTCCACTTT; CDR3: CASSRLAGGNSPLHF; V: TRBV14; D: TRBD1; size: -; length: 15; J: TRBJ1-6
DNA: TGTGCCAGCAGCTCCCGTTCACTAGCGGTCGAAAGCACAGATACGCAGTATTTT; CDR3: CASSSRSLAVESTDTQYF; V: TRBV11-2; D: TRBD2; size: once; length: 18; J: TRBJ2-3
DNA: TGTGCCAGCAGCTTGGCCGGACAGGGGGTGAACACTGAAGCTTTCTTT; CDR3: CASSLAGQGVNTEAFF; V: TRBV5-4; D: TRBD1; size: few; length: 16; J: TRBJ1-1
DNA: TGTGCCGGGAACAGGGGGCGAAACGAGCAGTACTTC; CDR3: CAGNRGRNEQYF; V: TRBV30; D: TRBD1; size: -; length: 12; J: TRBJ2-7
DNA: TGTGCCAGCAGCTTGGGAGGGACAGGGGTAGCCTACGAGCAGTACTTC; CDR3: CASSLGGTGVAYEQYF; V: TRBV5-4; D: TRBD1; size: -; length: 16; J: TRBJ2-7
DNA: TGTGCCAGCAGTTACGGGACAGGGGAATTCTTT; CDR3: CASSYGTGEFF; V: TRBV6-5; D: TRBD1; size: -; length: 11; J: TRBJ1-1
DNA: TGTGCCAGCAGCTCACGGAGCTCCTACGAGCAGTACTTC; CDR3: CASSSRSSYEQYF; V: TRBV7-6; D: -; size: -; length: 13; J: TRBJ2-7
DNA: TGTGCCAGCAGTCCCCGCTCGGGGTACTATGGCTACACCTTC; CDR3: CASSPRSGYYGYTF; V: TRBV27; D: -; size: -; length: 14; J: TRBJ1-2
DNA: TGTGCTAGCAGCCCATCCTCCCGGCGGGGGAACCAAGAGACCCAGTACTTC; CDR3: CASSPSSRRGNQETQYF; V: TRBV7-7; D: TRBD2; size: -; length: 17; J: TRBJ2-5
DNA: TGTGCCAGCGGACAGGGGACGAGCACAGATACGCAGTATTTT; CDR3: CASGQGTSTDTQYF; V: TRBV2; D: TRBD1; size: -; length: 14; J: TRBJ2-3
DNA: TGTGCCAGCAGTTCGTCAGGGCGCGGATCGAAGACCCAGTACTTC; CDR3: CASSSSGRGSKTQYF; V: TRBV28; D: -; size: -; length: 15; J: TRBJ2-5
DNA: TGTGCCTGGAGTAAGGAGTGGGATGGCTACACCTTC; CDR3: CAWSKEWDGYTF; V: TRBV30; D: -; size: -; length: 12; J: TRBJ1-2
DNA: TGTGCCAGCAGTGACAGGGAGGCAGATACGCAGTATTTT; CDR3: CASSDREADTQYF; V: TRBV2; D: -; size: -; length: 13; J: TRBJ2-3
DNA: TGTGCCAGCAGCCCCCCATCCGGTCTTCACACTGAAGCTTTCTTT; CDR3: CASSPPSGLHTEAFF; V: TRBV7-9; D: -; size: -; length: 15; J: TRBJ1-1
DNA: TGCGCCAGCAGCCAAGGGACTAGCGGGGCCCCAGATACGCAGTATTTT; CDR3: CASSQGTSGAPDTQYF; V: TRBV4-3; D: TRBD2; size: -; length: 16; J: TRBJ2-3
DNA: TGCGCCAGCAGCTTGGGGGCACAAGAGACCCAGTACTTC; CDR3: CASSLGAQETQYF; V: TRBV5-1; D: -; size: -; length: 13; J: TRBJ2-5
DNA: TGTGCCAGCAGTTTATCGGGGGCTTTCACTGAAGCTTTCTTT; CDR3: CASSLSGAFTEAFF; V: TRBV27; D: -; size: -; length: 14; J: TRBJ1-1
DNA: TGTGCCAGTAGTAGGGGGCTCTCGAATTCGAACACTGAAGCTTTCTTT; CDR3: CASSRGLSNSNTEAFF; V: TRBV19; D: -; size: -; length: 16; J: TRBJ1-1
DNA: TGTGCCAGCTCGTCCCAGGGCGAAGTCACTGAAGCTTTCTTT; CDR3: CASSSQGEVTEAFF; V: TRBV18; D: -; size: -; length: 14; J: TRBJ1-1
DNA: TGTGCCAGCAGCACTCAGGGGAGCTCCTACAATGAGCAGTTCTTC; CDR3: CASSTQGSSYNEQFF; V: TRBV9; D: -; size: -; length: 15; J: TRBJ2-1
DNA: TGTGCCAGCAGTCCTGGACAGCGGGGCTATGGCTACACCTTC; CDR3: CASSPGQRGYGYTF; V: TRBV28; D: -; size: -; length: 14; J: TRBJ1-2
DNA: TGTGCCAGCTCACCGCTAAGCTCTGGAAACACCATATATTTT; CDR3: CASSPLSSGNTIYF; V: TRBV18; D: -; size: once; length: 14; J: TRBJ1-3
DNA: TGTGCCAGCAGCGCCCCACTGCGGGGGGACCAAGAGACCCAGTACTTC; CDR3: CASSAPLRGDQETQYF; V: TRBV7-9; D: TRBD2; size: -; length: 16; J: TRBJ2-5